The 14 T cell receptor beta chains in this list originate from one sample, sequenced in a study of T cells after yellow fever vaccination. A single record per CDR3 protein comes from TCRdb applying MiXCR to the 5' RACE reads. The repertoire holds hundreds of thousands of distinct CDR3 sequences, 15% to 20% seen once, with roughly 19% in the top ten. Sequences were derived from PBMCs, sampled before the yellow fever booster vaccination. Receptor source: a man younger than 35 who received the YFV17D yellow fever vaccine.

The genes are TRBV5-1 and TRBJ2-7, with 7 bases fitting TRBD2. With 2 bases clipped from V and 7 bases from J, the junction kept 15 bases outside the gene matches. The germline gives CDR1 SGHRS, CDR2 YFSETQ. The CDR3 totals 16 residues. CDR3 region: CASSLEGLFPLGEQYF. The CDR3 bases are TGCGCCAGCAGCTTAGAGGGACTATTCCCGTTGGGTGAGCAGTACTTC.

The genes are TRBV5-6 and TRBJ2-7; D remains unclear. The CDR3 sequence is 13 residues long. Germline V lookup: CDR1 SGHDT, CDR2 YYEEEE. Trimming cost V 1 base and J 7 bases, with 12 bases left between them. CDR3 nucleotides: TGTGCCAGCAGCTTGTGGCGGCTCTCGGAGCAGTACGTC. Translating it yields CASSLWRLSEQYV.

The gene calls are TRBV14 and TRBJ2-3; TRBD1 is a possible D gene (6 bases). Germline V lookup: CDR1 SGHDN, CDR2 FVKESK. This CDR3 has 14 residues. Trimming removed 1 base from V and 4 bases from J, with 9 bases in between. CDR3 nucleotides: TGTGCCAGCAGCCAAGGACAGGCGTCAGATACGCAGTATTTT. It specifies CASSQGQASDTQYF.

This clonotype was counted many times. The gene calls are TRBV12-3 or TRBV12-4 and TRBJ2-7; D is possibly TRBD2 (6 bases). The CDR3 loop spans 14 amino acids. Trimming shortened V by 6 bases and J by 2 bases, and 14 bases separated the two germline ends. In nucleotides, the CDR3 is TGTGCCAGCAGGCCCGGGACTCTACCCTACGAGCAGTACTTC. It specifies CASRPGTLPYEQYF.

This clonotype turned up a few times. This chain connects TRBV4-3 to TRBJ1-2, with D tentatively TRBD1 (5 bases). In germline, CDR1 is LGHNA, CDR2 YSLEER. This CDR3 region has 17 residues. Trimming took 0 bases from V and 4 from J, leaving 18 bases between them. This chain's CDR3 is CASSQDRGWGAGYGYTF. CDR3 nucleotides: TGCGCCAGCAGCCAAGATCGGGGATGGGGCGCGGGCTATGGCTACACCTTC.

This chain connects TRBV27 to TRBJ2-5, with D uncertain. The CDR3 spans 14 residues. Trimming pared 2 bases from V and 2 bases from J, leaving 9 bases between. Germline assignment: CDR1 MNHEY and CDR2 SMNVEV (reference sequence). CDR3 bases: TGTGCCAGCAGTTTACCCGGGTGGCAAGAGACCCAGTACTTC. Translating gives CASSLPGWQETQYF.

In this sample, this clonotype turned up a few times. The chain uses TRBV7-3 and TRBJ2-2, with D uncertain. The CDR3 spans 14 residues. With 4 bases removed from V and 4 bases from J, the gap between germline ends came to 10 bases. Germline lookup yields CDR1 SGHTA and CDR2 FQGTGA. In DNA, the CDR3 is TGTGCCAGCAGCTCCACCGTCTCCACCGGGGAGCTGTTTTTT. It is translated as CASSSTVSTGELFF.

The chain joins TRBV12-3 or TRBV12-4 to TRBJ1-6; D is unresolved. Trimming took off 3 bases at V and 9 bases at J, with 9 bases between the two ends. The CDR3 consists of 13 residues. In DNA, the CDR3 is TGTGCCAGCAGTTTTTTGAGGGCTTCACCCCTCCACTTT. The encoded protein is CASSFLRASPLHF.

The V call is TRBV3-1, the J call TRBJ1-6; D gene ambiguous. Germline V CDR1 and CDR2: LGHDT, YNNKEL (reference sequence). The CDR3 has 15 residues. Trimming left V 0 bases short and J 9 bases short, with 12 bases between. The CDR3 nucleotides are TGTGCCAGCAGCCAAGACCCGGCGTTGGGTTCACCCCTCCACTTT. Protein: CASSQDPALGSPLHF.

In its sample, this clonotype was seen many times. The V and J genes are TRBV7-2 and TRBJ2-1, with D possibly TRBD2 on 6 matching bases. The CDR3 covers 13 residues. Trimming removed 3 bases from V and 9 bases from J, with 12 bases in between. The germline V gene encodes CDR1 SGHTA and CDR2 FQGNSA. DNA for the CDR3: TGTGCCAGCAGCTTTCGGCGGGGTCCTGAGCAGTTCTTC. Translating gives CASSFRRGPEQFF.

V gene TRBV20-1 combines with J gene TRBJ2-3, with no clear D. The CDR3 length is 14 residues. Germline V gene lookup returns CDR1 DFQATT and CDR2 SNEGSKA (reference sequence). CDR3 protein: CSVLESYNTDTQYF. CDR3 DNA sequence: TGCAGCGTACTTGAATCGTATAATACAGATACGCAGTATTTT.

This clonotype has only a few counts. CDR3 coding DNA: TGTGCCAGCAAGGGGGCCTATAATTCACCCCTCCACTTT. This gives the protein CASKGAYNSPLHF. V and J are TRBV2 and TRBJ1-6, with D possibly TRBD1 on 6 matching bases. This CDR3 region has 13 residues. The ends were cut back, 7 bases at V and 2 bases at J, with 6 bases in the middle. In germline, CDR1 is SNHLY, CDR2 FYNNEI.

V usage is TRBV5-4 and J usage is TRBJ1-4; no firm D call. The V gene's germline CDR1 is SGHNT and CDR2 YYREEE (reference sequence). This CDR3 has 16 amino acids. Trimming left V 4 bases short and J 13 bases short, with 26 bases between. CDR3 in amino acids: CASSINSAISPEGLFF. The CDR3 DNA follows: TGTGCCAGCAGCATAAACAGTGCTATATCCCCTGAAGGACTGTTTTTT.

This clonotype has more than one count but fewer than ten. The rearrangement links TRBV15 to TRBJ1-6; TRBD1 might be the D (5 bases). V gave up 8 bases and J gave up 10 bases, with 15 bases separating them. Looked up from germline, CDR1 is LNHNV and CDR2 is YYDKDF (reference sequence). There are 13 residues in the CDR3. The CDR3 loop reads CATGQERQSPLHF. The DNA of the CDR3 is TGTGCCACCGGGCAGGAAAGACAGTCACCCCTCCACTTT.